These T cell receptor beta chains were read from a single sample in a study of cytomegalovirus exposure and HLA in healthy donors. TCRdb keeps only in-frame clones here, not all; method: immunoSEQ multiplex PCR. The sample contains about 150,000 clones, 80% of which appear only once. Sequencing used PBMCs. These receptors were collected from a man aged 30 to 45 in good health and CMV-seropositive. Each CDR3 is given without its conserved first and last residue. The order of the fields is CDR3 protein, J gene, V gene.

CDR3 protein: ASKGGLTSGNTIY; J gene: TRBJ1-3; V gene: TRBV6-1
CDR3 protein: ASSPTSGSSTDTQY; J gene: TRBJ2-3; V gene: TRBV7-2
CDR3 protein: ASRGPGLYNEQF; J gene: TRBJ2-1; V gene: TRBV6-6
CDR3 protein: ASSMNREGYEQY; J gene: TRBJ2-7; V gene: TRBV5-1
CDR3 protein: ASSRTGTSGSSYNEQF; J gene: TRBJ2-1; V gene: TRBV27
CDR3 protein: ASTAARGAF; J gene: TRBJ1-1; V gene: TRBV2
CDR3 protein: ASSSRQNPYEQY; J gene: TRBJ2-7; V gene: TRBV5-4
CDR3 protein: AAKRQGRENTEAF; J gene: TRBJ1-1; V gene: TRBV10-3
CDR3 protein: ASRTLHSGANVLT; J gene: TRBJ2-6; V gene: TRBV11-2
CDR3 protein: ASTRENEKLF; J gene: TRBJ1-4; V gene: TRBV28
CDR3 protein: ASSLNPAAAAYGYT; J gene: TRBJ1-2; V gene: TRBV7-3
CDR3 protein: AWNSLGGSTDTQY; J gene: TRBJ2-3; V gene: TRBV30
CDR3 protein: ASKFSMGQPYEQY; J gene: TRBJ2-7; V gene: TRBV27
CDR3 protein: ASSYATSGRAGEQF; J gene: TRBJ2-1; V gene: TRBV6-5
CDR3 protein: ASSSYGFQETQY; J gene: TRBJ2-5; V gene: TRBV19
CDR3 protein: ASSLGGGSPNTGELF; J gene: TRBJ2-2; V gene: TRBV7-3
CDR3 protein: ASSYGPNYEQY; J gene: TRBJ2-7; V gene: TRBV6-5
CDR3 protein: ASGFTAGADTQY; J gene: TRBJ2-3; V gene: TRBV12-5
CDR3 protein: ASSLGREPGEQY; J gene: TRBJ2-7; V gene: TRBV7-2
CDR3 protein: ATSTRETGREQY; J gene: TRBJ2-7; V gene: TRBV15
CDR3 protein: ATEDRGGTTEAF; J gene: TRBJ1-1; V gene: TRBV6-5
CDR3 protein: ASSSTQDTEAF; J gene: TRBJ1-1; V gene: TRBV11-3
CDR3 protein: ASSAGGGGAF; J gene: TRBJ1-1; V gene: TRBV10-2